The entry below gives a single T cell receptor beta chain sequence along with its context. At least ten counts were recorded for this clonotype. Its antigen is not yet known. No clone much larger than this one lies a single base away; base qualities are absent. This specimen belongs to a study of T cells after yellow fever vaccination (dated by TCRdb to between 2018 and 2021). A note on the overall study: The SMART-Seq v4 Ultra Low Input RNA kit was used to prepare libraries from fractions with low cell numbers. To track T-cell clones before and after primary and booster YFV17D yellow fever vaccination, bulk TCR alpha and beta repertoires were sequenced longitudinally. Two healthy male donors made up the cohort, one aged 18 to 30 years and the other aged 30 to 40 years. Blood samples were taken at several timepoints before and after primary and secondary immunization, and bulk PBMC replicates and cell subsets were isolated.

Sequencing relied on an Illumina NovaSeq 6000. TCR cDNA was synthesized by 5'RACE template switching, through which a universal primer site and unique molecular identifiers were introduced. Priming of cDNA synthesis was performed from both the TCR alpha and TCR beta constant segments. Libraries were amplified in two PCR steps, with sample barcodes and sequencing adapters added in the second step. Sequencing of libraries was performed on Illumina HiSeq 2500 (2x100 bp) or NovaSeq (2x150 bp). Under the source paper's analysis protocol: MIGEC handled demultiplexing of reads and collapsing into UMI consensus sequences, while MiXCR performed V(D)J alignment. Clonotypes responding to the vaccine were identified with edgeR on replicate PBMC samples, with the criteria of FDR below 0.01 and a log2 fold change above 5 up to day 15. Each bulk clonotype received a CD4 or CD8 identity based on whether the sequenced CD4 or CD8 repertoire contained that clonotype at higher abundance. The public sequencing data were trimmed at Q25 with fastp and processed into clonotypes with MiXCR by TCRdb, which kept only in-frame beta chains. Each record represents a unique CDR3 protein, reported with the most common genes and DNA among its rows. These V and J calls rely on TCRdb rather than the paper's analysis. In this sample the table shows some 300,000 distinct CDR3 sequences, approximately 12% of which occur a single time. The ten largest make up 2.5% to 4% of the sample.

Taken from the germline V gene, the CDR1 and CDR2 loops are MGHRA and YSYEKL. Trimming costs V 3 bases and J 8 bases, and their ends lie 8 bases apart. The CDR3 contains 12 residues, cysteine and phenylalanine counted. The only DNA kept is the CDR3, 36 bases in frame from the first base. What this sample's treatment or condition label stands for: live attenuated yellow fever vaccine strain. A standard Ficoll-Paque protocol was used to isolate PBMCs from peripheral blood. Dynabeads CD4 and CD8 positive selection kits were used to isolate the CD4 and CD8 T-cell fractions. TriZol was used to extract RNA from bulk PBMCs, CD4 and CD8 fractions, and dextramer-positive and dextramer-negative fractions. The paper as a whole reports these results and caveats: A small fraction of clonotypes showed up in both the CD4 and CD8 compartments, probably as a result of convergent recombination. Because the study included only a couple of donors, the extent to which the findings can be generalized is limited. After the booster, most of the clones that had expanded following primary vaccination were detected again (96% of CD4 and 80% to 90% of CD8), which suggests that memory was broadly maintained. The secondary T-cell response was found to be weaker but faster than the primary response, with a peak reached on day 5 rather than on day 15. Computational filtering was needed because FACS-sorted repertoires could contain abundant contaminating clonotypes from the bulk population.

The sequencing here drew on CD4+ T cells sorted from PBMCs, taken 45 days after the yellow fever booster vaccination. This clonotype originated in a man between 18 and 29 years old who received the YFV17D yellow fever vaccine. The rearranged chain carries TRBV4-1 and TRBJ2-1, with the D gene too uncertain to name. The CDR3: CASSHPVDEQFF. The nucleotides are TGCGCCAGCAGCCACCCCGTCGATGAGCAGTTCTTC.